Below are 5 T cell receptor beta chains sequenced from a single sample in a study of radiation and T cells in renal cell carcinoma. Time point in this sample: blood 2 weeks post-SBRT. The treatment: 15 Gy SBRT to primary tumor, nephrectomy 4 weeks later. Generated by immunoSEQ multiplex PCR, the TCRdb table keeps only in-frame clones and is missing some. This sample has 150,000 to 190,000 clones, with roughly 87% found just once. The source material was blood, sampled from a patient whose treatment included radiotherapy and nephrectomy. All receptors come from a woman between 50 and 59 years old with renal cell carcinoma.

V is TRBV2 and J is TRBJ2-7; D not resolved. The CDR3 length is 12 residues. The V and J ends lost 6 bases and 3 bases respectively, with 9 bases between them. CDR1 and CDR2 (germline): SNHLY, FYNNEI. The CDR3 bases are TGTGCCAGCAGGGCCACTTACTACGAGCAGTACTTC. Its translation is CASRATYYEQYF.

V gene TRBV19 combines with J gene TRBJ2-3, with TRBD1 as a possible D gene (6 bases). CDR3 length: 15 residues. Germline CDR1 is LNHDA and CDR2 is SQIVND (reference sequence). With 7 bases removed from V and 4 bases from J, the gap between germline ends came to 18 bases. This CDR3 is CASTLGVPGADTQYF. As DNA, the CDR3 is TGTGCCAGTACCCTTGGAGTCCCAGGGGCAGATACGCAGTATTTT.

This chain links TRBV19 with TRBJ1-5; D not certain. CDR3 length: 15 amino acids. V lost 3 bases, J lost 5 bases, and 14 bases lay in between. Germline-derived CDR1 and CDR2 are LNHDA and SQIVND (reference sequence). The DNA of the CDR3 is TGTGCCAGTAGTATGCAGCTCGACGGCGATCAGCCCCAGCATTTT. This translates into CASSMQLDGDQPQHF.

The CDR3 protein is CASSPYSGNTIYF. The CDR3 DNA reads TGTGCCAGCAGCCCCTACTCTGGAAACACCATATATTTT. This sequence joins TRBV7-2 and TRBJ1-3; no clear D. V dropped 5 bases and J dropped 0 bases, with 5 bases sitting between them. CDR3 length: 13 residues. The germline V gene has CDR1 SGHTA and CDR2 FQGNSA.

The V call is TRBV2, the J call TRBJ2-1, with D hard to call. The V gene's germline CDR1 is SNHLY and CDR2 FYNNEI. This CDR3 region has 16 residues. Trimming shortened V by 4 bases and J by 4 bases, and 17 bases separated the two germline ends. The CDR3 here is CASSARALGIYNEQFF. The DNA of the CDR3 is TGTGCCAGCAGTGCCCGGGCTCTGGGGATATACAATGAGCAGTTCTTC.